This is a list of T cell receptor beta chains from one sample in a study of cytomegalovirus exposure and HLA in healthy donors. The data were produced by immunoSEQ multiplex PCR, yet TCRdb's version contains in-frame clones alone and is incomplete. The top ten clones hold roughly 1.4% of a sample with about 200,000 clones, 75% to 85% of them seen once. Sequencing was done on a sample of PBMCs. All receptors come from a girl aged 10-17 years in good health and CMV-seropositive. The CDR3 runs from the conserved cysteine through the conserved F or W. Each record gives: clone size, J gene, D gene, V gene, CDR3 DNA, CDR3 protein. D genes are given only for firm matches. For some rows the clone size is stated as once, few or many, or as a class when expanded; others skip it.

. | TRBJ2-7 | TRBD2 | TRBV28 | TGTGCCACCTTAGCTAGCGGGGGGGCCTCCGAGCAGTACTTC | CATLASGGASEQYF
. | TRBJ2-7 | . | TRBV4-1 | TGCGCCAGCAGCCAAGATGACAGAGCCAGGGAGGCCTACGAGCAGTACTTC | CASSQDDRAREAYEQYF
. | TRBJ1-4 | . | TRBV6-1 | TGTGCCAGCAGGGACAGAACAACTAATGAAAAACTGTTTTTT | CASRDRTTNEKLFF
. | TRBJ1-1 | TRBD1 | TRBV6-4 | TGTGCCAGCAGTGCCGAGCCGGGACAGGGAGCTTTCTTT | CASSAEPGQGAFF
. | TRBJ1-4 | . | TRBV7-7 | TGTGCCAGCAGCTTAACCGGAACCTCGGGTGAAAAACTGTTTTTT | CASSLTGTSGEKLFF
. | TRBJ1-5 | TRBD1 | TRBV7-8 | TGTGCCAGCAGTTTGCCGGGACAGAATCAGCCCCAGCATTTT | CASSLPGQNQPQHF
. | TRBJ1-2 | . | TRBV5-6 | TGTGCCAGCAAAGTGTACAGTGCAGGTACCTATGGCTACACCTTC | CASKVYSAGTYGYTF
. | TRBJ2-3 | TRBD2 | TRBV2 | TGTGCCAGCAGGGAAGGACTAGCGGGGTTTACAGATACGCAGTATTTT | CASREGLAGFTDTQYF
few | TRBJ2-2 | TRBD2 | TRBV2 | TGTGCCAGCGGGGACGGACTAGCGGGGGAGATAAACACCGGGGAGCTGTTTTTT | CASGDGLAGEINTGELFF
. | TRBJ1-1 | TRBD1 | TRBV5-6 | TGTGCCAGCAGCCAGCTGACAGGGGTTTGGACTGAAGCTTTCTTT | CASSQLTGVWTEAFF
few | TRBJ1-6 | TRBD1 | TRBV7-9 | TGTGCCAGCAGCTTAGCCCAGGGGGGATGGTCACCCCTCCACTTT | CASSLAQGGWSPLHF
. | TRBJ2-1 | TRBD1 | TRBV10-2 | TGCGCCAGCCGCGACAGGGATTGGAGTGAGCAGTTCTTC | CASRDRDWSEQFF
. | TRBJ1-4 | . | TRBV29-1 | TGCAGCGTGAGAGTAGGAGCTAATGAAAAACTGTTTTTT | CSVRVGANEKLFF
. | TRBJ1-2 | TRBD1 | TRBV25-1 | TGTGCCAGCAGTGAAGGGACAGGGGACTATGGCTACACCTTC | CASSEGTGDYGYTF
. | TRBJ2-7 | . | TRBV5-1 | TGCGCCAGCAGCTTGGCAGGGGTGTACGAGCAGTACTTC | CASSLAGVYEQYF
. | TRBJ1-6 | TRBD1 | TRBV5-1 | TGCGCCAGCAGCTTGGGGACCGCGACAGGGGGCTTGGCACCCCTCCACTTT | CASSLGTATGGLAPLHF
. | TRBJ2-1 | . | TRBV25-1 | TGTGCCAGCAGTGACTCGACAAGGACCTACAATGAGCAGTTCTTC | CASSDSTRTYNEQFF
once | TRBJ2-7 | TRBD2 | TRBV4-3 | TGCGCCAGCAGCCAAGATTTAGCGGGGTACTCCTACGAGCAGTACTTC | CASSQDLAGYSYEQYF
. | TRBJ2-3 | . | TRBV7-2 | TGTGCCAGCAGCTTAGAGGGACTCACAGATACGCAGTATTTT | CASSLEGLTDTQYF
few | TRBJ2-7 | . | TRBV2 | TGTGCCACGTCCGAGACAGGAGCCCTACCCGCCTACGAGCAGTACTTC | CATSETGALPAYEQYF
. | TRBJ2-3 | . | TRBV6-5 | TGTGCCAGCAGTTACGGGGCCTTGGGCACAGATACGCAGTATTTT | CASSYGALGTDTQYF
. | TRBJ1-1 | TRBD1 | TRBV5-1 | TGCGCCAGCAGCTTTTCAGGGGGGTACGCTTTCTTT | CASSFSGGYAFF
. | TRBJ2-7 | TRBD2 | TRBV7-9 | TGTGCCAGCAGCTTAGCGCTTAGTGGGACTACCTACGAGCAGTACTTC | CASSLALSGTTYEQYF
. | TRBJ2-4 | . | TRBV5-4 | TGTGCCAGCAGCCTTGGGGGGTCCGGCATTCAGTACTTC | CASSLGGSGIQYF
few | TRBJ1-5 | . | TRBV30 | TGTGCCTGGAGTGGTAGTAGCAATCAGCCCCAGCATTTT | CAWSGSSNQPQHF
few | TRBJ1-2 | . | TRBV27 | TGTGCCAGCAGTTCGGCTTACAGGGCCCCAAACTATGGCTACACCTTC | CASSSAYRAPNYGYTF
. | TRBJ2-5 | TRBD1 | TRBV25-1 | TGTGCCAGCACCGGGACAGGGGAGACCCAGTACTTC | CASTGTGETQYF
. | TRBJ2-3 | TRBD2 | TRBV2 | TGTGCCAGCAGTGAAAAACTAGCGAGTCCGAATACGCAGTATTTT | CASSEKLASPNTQYF
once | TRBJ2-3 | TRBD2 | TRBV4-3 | TGCGCCAGCAGCCGAAGAGTGGGGGGGGTCACAGATACGCAGTATTTT | CASSRRVGGVTDTQYF
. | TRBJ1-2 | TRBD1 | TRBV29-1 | TGCAGCGTGGACAGGGACGGGGGGCCCTATGGCTACACCTTC | CSVDRDGGPYGYTF
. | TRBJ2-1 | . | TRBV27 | TGTGCCAGCAGTCCAATCAACTACAATGAGCAGTTCTTC | CASSPINYNEQFF
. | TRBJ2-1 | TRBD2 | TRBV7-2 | TGTGCCAGCAGCCCCTGGGCTAGCGGGGGGAATGAGCAGTTCTTC | CASSPWASGGNEQFF
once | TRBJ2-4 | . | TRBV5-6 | TGTGCCAGCGAAGCCAGGGTTGGGTTAGGCAAAAACATTCAGTACTTC | CASEARVGLGKNIQYF
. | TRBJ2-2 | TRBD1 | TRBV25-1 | TGTGCCAGCAGCCCAGGGGGCGACACCGGGGAGCTGTTTTTT | CASSPGGDTGELFF
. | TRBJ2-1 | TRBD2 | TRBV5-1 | TGCGCCAGCAGCATACGACTAGCACAAGTCAATGAGCAGTTCTTC | CASSIRLAQVNEQFF
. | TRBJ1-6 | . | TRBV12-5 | TGTGCTAGTGGTTTGATAGCGACCGCCAGCTCCTATAATTCACCCCTCCACTTT | CASGLIATASSYNSPLHF
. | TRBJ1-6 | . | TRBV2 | TGTGCCAGCAGGGCAGAGGGATCCCCAAATTCACCCCTCCACTTT | CASRAEGSPNSPLHF
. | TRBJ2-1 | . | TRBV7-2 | TGTGCCAGCAGCTTAGCCACCTACAATGAGCAGTTCTTC | CASSLATYNEQFF
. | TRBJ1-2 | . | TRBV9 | TGTGCCAGCAGCGTCGGGGGAAACGACTATGGCTACACCTTC | CASSVGGNDYGYTF
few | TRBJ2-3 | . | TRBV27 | TGTGCCAGCAGTTTTCGGGTGCACATGACAGATACGCAGTATTTT | CASSFRVHMTDTQYF
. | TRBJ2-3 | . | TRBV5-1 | TGCGCCAGCAGCTTAACTAGCACAGATACGCAGTATTTT | CASSLTSTDTQYF
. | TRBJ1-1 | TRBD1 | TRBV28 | TGTGCCAGCAGCCGAACCGGGACAGACTTGTATGGAGCTTTCTTT | CASSRTGTDLYGAFF
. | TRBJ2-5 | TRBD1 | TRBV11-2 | TGTGCCAGCAGCCTGGGGGTGCAGGGACAGGGGGAGACCCAGTACTTC | CASSLGVQGQGETQYF
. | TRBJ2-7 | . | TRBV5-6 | TGTGCCAGCAGCTTGGGACAGTACTACGAGCAGTACTTC | CASSLGQYYEQYF
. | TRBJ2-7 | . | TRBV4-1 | TGCGCCAGCAGCCAAAGTTCTGCCCTGGCGGTGGACGAGCAGTACTTC | CASSQSSALAVDEQYF
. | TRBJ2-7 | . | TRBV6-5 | TGTGCCAGCAGAACGCCAGGGGTCTACGAGCAGTACTTC | CASRTPGVYEQYF
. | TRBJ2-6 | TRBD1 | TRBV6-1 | TGTGCCAGCAGTGATAGGGGGCTCGGGGCCAACGTCCTGACTTTC | CASSDRGLGANVLTF
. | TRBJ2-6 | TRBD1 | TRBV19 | TGTGCCAGTAGCAGGACAGGGGGCGTAGACGGGGCCAACGTCCTGACTTTC | CASSRTGGVDGANVLTF
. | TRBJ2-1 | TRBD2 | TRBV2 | TGTGCCAGCAGACTAGCGGGGGCCACTTACAATGAGCAGTTCTTC | CASRLAGATYNEQFF